The 26 T cell receptor beta chains below were found in one sample sequenced in a study of OX40 agonist ivuxolimab in advanced cancers. To prepare the library, the immunoSEQ multiplex PCR assay was applied. Imported from immuneACCESS, the table was reduced by TCRdb to in-frame sequences with V and J called. These copies leave out some clones; in studies compared against another copy, an unresolved V gene accounts for under half, and the cause of the remainder is not known. This sample is represented by about 80,000 clones; 83% of them were singletons. About 0.73% of the sample rests with the top ten. The sample consisted of CD4+ or CD8+ T cells sorted from blood, taken in a trial of the OX40 agonist ivuxolimab. The receptors were gathered from an adult with an advanced solid tumor such as melanoma, head and neck, liver or kidney cancer.

This clone came up once. The rearrangement joins TRBV7-3 to TRBJ2-7; D is possibly TRBD2 (5 bases). V was clipped by 5 bases and J by 3 bases, with 17 bases between them. Germline V gives CDR1 SGHTA, CDR2 FQGTGA. This CDR3 is built from 15 residues. The CDR3 DNA follows: TGTGCCAGCAGCCTAAGAGGAGGTGGGAGCTACGAGCAGTACTTC. Its protein is CASSLRGGGSYEQYF.

CDR3 DNA: TGTGCCAGCAGCTTAGCGTGGGGACAGGGCCTGACCCAGTACTTC. It is translated as CASSLAWGQGLTQYF. The chain is built from TRBV7-3 and TRBJ2-5, with TRBD1 identical over 9 bases. V lost 2 bases to trimming and J lost 7 bases; unmatched junction nucleotides: 8. Germline CDR1 reads SGHTA; CDR2 reads FQGTGA. The CDR3 has 15 amino acids. Filled out from reference TRBV7-3 and TRBJ2-5, the complete variable domain reads GAGVSQTPSNKVTEKGKYVELRCDPISGHTALYWYRQSLGQGPEFLIYFQGTGAADDSGLPNDRFFAVRPEGSVSTLKIQRTERGDSAVYLCASSLAWGQGLTQYFGPGTRLLVL.

The count of this clone is one. The chain couples TRBV5-7 to TRBJ2-7; 7 bases map to TRBD1. TRBV5-7 has ORF status, its function being uncertain. The CDR3 length is 15 residues. V shed 1 base, J shed 3 bases, and the junction held 7 bases outside the gene matches. CDR3 in DNA: TGTGCCAGCAGCTTGTTACAGGGGACCTACTACGAGCAGTACTTC. This encodes CASSLLQGTYYEQYF.

This rearrangement joins TRBV19 to TRBJ1-5, with TRBD1 identical over 9 bases. Trimming at V came to 5 bases and at J to 7 bases, leaving 9 bases not matched to a gene. From germline, CDR1 is LNHDA and CDR2 SQIVND (reference sequence). This CDR3 region has 15 residues. CDR3 coding DNA: TGTGCCAGTAGTGACGAGGGACAGGGCTGGCAGCCCCAGCATTTT. Translation gives CASSDEGQGWQPQHF.

This chain joins TRBV10-3 and TRBJ1-3; D is undetermined. CDR1 and CDR2 (germline): ENHRY, SYGVKD. V lost 4 bases to trimming and J lost 0 bases, with 7 bases between them. The CDR3 consists of 14 residues. The CDR3 sequence: CAISGANSGNTIYF. The CDR3 nucleotides are TGTGCCATCAGTGGGGCGAACTCTGGAAACACCATATATTTT.

This clone was recorded a few times. The chain uses TRBV21-1 and TRBJ1-5. TRBV21-1 is a documented pseudogene. The CDR3 is 13 residues long. CDR3 sequence: CASSKAAAQPQHF. The CDR3 DNA sequence: TGTGCCAGCAGCAAAGCTGCGGCTCAGCCCCAGCATTTT.

In DNA form, the CDR3 reads TGTGCCAGCAGCGGGACCAGGGCTAGTGAAAAACTGTTTTTT. Amino acid sequence: CASSGTRASEKLFF. The V gene is TRBV9, the J gene TRBJ1-4; perhaps TRBD1 as D (5 bases). CDR1 and CDR2 from the germline V gene are SGDLS and YYNGEE. V was cut by 3 bases and J by 7 bases, with 13 bases left in between. The CDR3 runs 14 residues. Supplemented by reference TRBV9 and TRBJ1-4, the full variable domain reads DSGVTQTPKHLITATGQRVTLRCSPRSGDLSVYWYQQSLDQGLQFLIQYYNGEERAKGNILERFSAQQFPDLHSELNLSSLELGDSALYFCASSGTRASEKLFFGSGTQLSVL.

The chain combines TRBV30 with TRBJ2-5; 9 bases line up with TRBD2. V lost 3 bases and J lost 4; bases outside the gene matches: 3. The CDR3 covers 13 residues. Germline CDR1 is GTSNPN and CDR2 is SVGIG (reference sequence). The CDR3 DNA reads TGTGCCTGGAGCGGACTAGCGATAGAGACCCAGTACTTC. Translation: CAWSGLAIETQYF.

The chain recombines TRBV27 with TRBJ1-1, with 8 nucleotides matching TRBD1. The V gene end was trimmed by 4 bases and the J gene end by 5 bases; junction bases not matched to a gene: 6. The CDR3 has 14 residues. Germline CDR1 is MNHEY and CDR2 is SMNVEV (reference sequence). CDR3 amino acids: CASSSWTGKTEAFF. DNA for the CDR3: TGTGCCAGCAGTTCCTGGACAGGGAAGACTGAAGCTTTCTTT.

V gene TRBV9 combines with J gene TRBJ2-2, with 12 nucleotides matching TRBD2. J gave up 6 bases and V 4 bases, and 4 bases lay outside the gene matches. Germline loops: CDR1 SGDLS, CDR2 YYNGEE. The CDR3 is 15 residues long. The CDR3, as DNA: TGTGCCAGCAGCCTAGCGGGAGGGTGGTCCGGGGAGCTGTTTTTT. It specifies CASSLAGGWSGELFF.

The V gene is TRBV6-6, the J gene TRBJ2-7; D may be TRBD1 (5 bases). Germline V gene data show CDR1 as MNHNY and CDR2 as SVGAGI (reference sequence). This CDR3 region has 14 residues. Trimming removed 0 bases at V and 3 bases at J, with 9 bases between. In DNA, the CDR3 is TGTGCCAGCAGTTACTCGCAGGGCGTCTACGAGCAGTACTTC. It yields the protein CASSYSQGVYEQYF.

The V call is TRBV4-1, the J call TRBJ1-2, with D unresolved. The CDR3 has 13 residues. The V end was cut by 4 bases, the J end by 0 bases, with 6 bases between. CDR1 is MGHRA and CDR2 is YSYEKL in the germline V gene. The CDR3 spells CASSPGTNYGYTF. The CDR3 DNA sequence: TGCGCCAGCAGCCCGGGGACTAACTATGGCTACACCTTC.

The CDR3 protein is CASTNMQVSGNTIYF. The CDR3 region has the DNA TGTGCCAGTACCAATATGCAGGTCTCTGGAAACACCATATATTTT. The chain recombines TRBV19 with TRBJ1-3; D is unresolved. The CDR3 consists of 15 residues. Germline V gene sequence: CDR1 LNHDA, CDR2 SQIVND (reference sequence). V was shortened by 7 bases and J by 0 bases, with 13 bases between the two germline ends. The full variable domain, its missing parts supplied by reference TRBV19 and TRBJ1-3, is DGGITQSPKYLFRKEGQNVTLSCEQNLNHDAMYWYRQDPGQGLRLIYYSQIVNDFQKGDIAEGYSVSREKKESFPLTVTSAQKNPTAFYLCASTNMQVSGNTIYFGEGSWLTVV.

This clone was seen a single time. The J gene is TRBJ2-5, the V gene TRBV5-1, with a possible D match to TRBD1 (5 bases). The CDR3 totals 14 residues. With 0 bases removed from V and 2 bases from J, the gap between germline ends came to 8 bases. Germline lookup yields CDR1 SGHRS and CDR2 YFSETQ. CDR3 amino acids: CASSLADRQETQYF. CDR3 nucleotides: TGCGCCAGCAGCTTGGCCGACAGACAAGAGACCCAGTACTTC. The full variable domain, rest sourced from reference TRBV5-1 and TRBJ2-5, is KAGVTQTPRYLIKTRGQQVTLSCSPISGHRSVSWYQQTPGQGLQFLFEYFSETQRNKGNFPGRFSGRQFSNSRSEMNVSTLELGDSALYLCASSLADRQETQYFGPGTRLLVL.

This chain joins TRBV6-1 and TRBJ1-2; the match to TRBD1 covers 9 bases. CDR3 length: 15 residues. CDR1 is MNHNS and CDR2 is SASEGT in the germline V gene. The trim removed 0 bases at V and 5 bases at J, leaving 4 bases unmatched. The CDR3 bases are TGTGCCAGCAGTGAAGCGCCAGGGACAGGGTATGGCTACACCTTC. It translates to CASSEAPGTGYGYTF.

This CDR3 reads CASSLGVRGAFF. For the CDR3, the DNA is TGTGCCAGCAGTTTAGGAGTCAGGGGAGCTTTCTTT. The rearrangement links TRBV28 to TRBJ1-1; maybe TRBD1 (6 bases). CDR1 is MDHEN and CDR2 is SYDVKM in the germline V gene. This CDR3 is built from 12 residues. Trimming removed 2 bases from V and 10 bases from J, with 11 bases in between.

CDR3 protein: CSVSSRRNTEAFF. DNA for the CDR3: TGCAGCGTTAGCAGCAGGAGGAACACTGAAGCTTTCTTT. The rearrangement links TRBV29-1 to TRBJ1-1; no firm D call. Germline CDR1 reads SQVTM; CDR2 reads ANQGSEA. Trimming pared 5 bases from V and 1 base from J, leaving 11 bases between. This CDR3 spans 13 amino acids.

The chain links TRBV7-2 to TRBJ2-7, with D possibly TRBD2 on 6 matching bases. Trimming pared 4 bases from V and 3 bases from J, leaving 16 bases between. Germline values: CDR1 SGHTA, CDR2 FQGNSA. The CDR3 is 15 residues long. CDR3 loop: CASSSRLLAVYEQYF. The CDR3 nucleotides read TGTGCCAGCAGCTCCCGCCTTTTAGCGGTCTACGAGCAGTACTTC.

The V call is TRBV29-1, the J call TRBJ1-1; D perhaps matches TRBD1 (5 bases). Trimming removed 5 bases at V and 7 bases at J, with 14 bases between. This CDR3 spans 12 amino acids. Germline lookup yields CDR1 SQVTM and CDR2 ANQGSEA. The CDR3: CSVLGQGNEAFF. In nucleotides, the CDR3 is TGCAGCGTTCTAGGGCAGGGTAATGAAGCTTTCTTT. Based on the CDR3 plus reference TRBV29-1 and TRBJ1-1, the full variable domain is SAVISQKPSRDICQRGTSLTIQCQVDSQVTMMFWYRQQPGQSLTLIATANQGSEATYESGFVIDKFPISRPNLTFSTLTVSNMSPEDSSIYLCSVLGQGNEAFFGQGTRLTVV.

The chain uses TRBV10-1 and TRBJ1-2; D remains unclear. Trimming stripped 5 bases from V and 4 bases from J, with 20 bases between. Germline V gene lookup returns CDR1 WNHNN and CDR2 SYGVQD (reference sequence). The CDR3 extends over 16 amino acids. CDR3 loop: CASSHVKVAKTYGYTF. The CDR3 bases are TGCGCCAGCAGTCATGTTAAAGTCGCGAAGACCTATGGCTACACCTTC.

The V call is TRBV11-3, the J call TRBJ1-3, with D perhaps TRBD1 (5 bases). Germline-derived CDR1 and CDR2 are SGHNT and YENEEA. Trimming pared 4 bases from V and 0 bases from J, leaving 16 bases between. This CDR3 has 17 residues. DNA of the CDR3: TGTGCCAGCAGCTACTCAGGGAGCCCGCTCTCTGGAAACACCATATATTTT. This encodes CASSYSGSPLSGNTIYF. The complete variable domain, with remaining parts taken from reference TRBV11-3 and TRBJ1-3, reads EAGVVQSPRYKIIEKKQPVAFWCNPISGHNTLYWYLQNLGQGPELLIRYENEEAVDDSQLPKDRFSAERLKGVDSTLKIQPAELGDSAVYLCASSYSGSPLSGNTIYFGEGSWLTVV.

This clone was seen only once. The chain carries TRBV19 and TRBJ1-2; 9 bases are shared with TRBD1. Germline CDR1 and CDR2: LNHDA and SQIVND (reference sequence). Unmatched junction bases numbered 6, after V lost 3 bases and J lost 4 bases. This CDR3 spans 15 amino acids. The DNA of the CDR3 is TGTGCCAGTAGTATCGGGACAGGGTATTCCTATGGCTACACCTTC. Its translation is CASSIGTGYSYGYTF. Looking up the rest from reference TRBV19 and TRBJ1-2 gives the full variable domain: DGGITQSPKYLFRKEGQNVTLSCEQNLNHDAMYWYRQDPGQGLRLIYYSQIVNDFQKGDIAEGYSVSREKKESFPLTVTSAQKNPTAFYLCASSIGTGYSYGYTFGSGTRLTVV.

The chain employs TRBV6-5 and TRBJ1-2; D is undetermined. The CDR3 consists of 13 residues. Between the trimmed V and J ends, which lost 5 bases and 6 bases, there was a span of 13 bases. Per germline, CDR1 MNHEY and CDR2 SVGAGI. CDR3: CASSRQDTDGYTF. The CDR3 nucleotides are TGTGCCAGCAGTCGCCAGGATACAGATGGCTACACCTTC.

Only one count was recorded for this clone. The V call is TRBV5-1, the J call TRBJ1-2; 12 nucleotides match TRBD1. V was clipped by 4 bases and J by 8 bases; unmatched bases: 6. The germline CDR1 and CDR2 sequences are SGHRS and YFSETQ. There are 14 residues in the CDR3. The CDR3 nucleotides read TGCGCCAGCAGCCTGGGACAGGGGGCTAAGGGCTACACCTTC. Its translation is CASSLGQGAKGYTF. Drawing the rest from reference TRBV5-1 and TRBJ1-2, the complete variable domain is KAGVTQTPRYLIKTRGQQVTLSCSPISGHRSVSWYQQTPGQGLQFLFEYFSETQRNKGNFPGRFSGRQFSNSRSEMNVSTLELGDSALYLCASSLGQGAKGYTFGSGTRLTVV.

The chain joins TRBV5-4 to TRBJ2-1; the match to TRBD2 covers 9 bases. CDR1 is SGHNT and CDR2 is YYREEE in the germline V gene (reference sequence). The trim removed 0 bases at V and 3 bases at J, leaving 4 bases unmatched. The CDR3 contains 16 residues. The CDR3 region is CASSLGSGSNYNEQFF. CDR3 bases: TGTGCCAGCAGCTTGGGTAGCGGGAGTAACTACAATGAGCAGTTCTTC. The full variable domain, with the rest looked up from reference TRBV5-4 and TRBJ2-1, is ETGVTQSPTHLIKTRGQQVTLRCSSQSGHNTVSWYQQALGQGPQFIFQYYREEENGRGNFPPRFSGLQFPNYSSELNVNALELDDSALYLCASSLGSGSNYNEQFFGPGTRLTVL.

J is TRBJ1-2 and V is TRBV14; 7 bases are a match to TRBD1. V shed 6 bases and J 4 bases; nucleotides not matched to a gene: 11. The CDR3 length is 15 residues. Germline CDR1 SGHDN, CDR2 FVKESK. CDR3 DNA: TGTGCCAGCAGTCTCCAAGTGGGACAGAGCTATGGCTACACCTTC. It yields the protein CASSLQVGQSYGYTF.